This TCR beta chain was recovered during a study of CD8 T cells in Susac syndrome (dated by TCRdb to between 2018 and 2021). The study in broad terms: Repertoire sequencing was used to test whether CD8+ T cell activation and differentiation in Susac syndrome was antigen driven. The study compared CD8+ T cell repertoire clonality among 12 healthy donors, around 14 Susac syndrome patients and some 16 multiple sclerosis patients.

The CDR3, cysteine through phenylalanine, is 17 amino acids long. The kept DNA is CDR3 alone, 51 bases in frame from the first base. The germline V gene encodes CDR1 SGDLS and CDR2 YYNGEE. Trimming removed 4 bases from V and 0 bases from J, leaving 18 bases between the germline ends. A remark on this clonotype: The clone's antigen remains unknown. No base qualities exist here, and no much larger clone lies one base off it.

Study-wide conclusions, independent of this receptor: The number of individuals in the TCR sequencing and HLA analysis was recognized as being relatively small.

RNA was extracted using the RNeasy kit, and about 0.45 to 1 ug of the RNA was reverse transcribed with random hexamers. The immunoSEQ multiplex PCR assay, which covers 54 Vbeta and 13 Jbeta segments, was used to amplify TCR beta CDR3 regions. PCR amplification bias was corrected using a synthetic template baseline for primer optimization and computational correction. The published analysis was carried out like this. Reads were annotated to V, D and J genes according to IMGT and were analyzed with immunoSEQ Analyzer, with only productive sequences retained. Clonality was computed as one minus Shannon entropy normalized by log2 of the number of productive unique sequences. For each patient and control, public and private clones were evaluated within the 100 most prevalent clones. Clones were defined as Susac-specific when absent from the healthy and MS cohorts, from fewer than 1,300 published viral clones and from other ImmuneACCESS disease sequences. TCRdb handled the public reads itself, with Q25 trimming in fastp and clone calling in MiXCR, and kept productive beta chains. Here each entry gathers all rows of one CDR3 protein and keeps the most common genes and DNA. TCRdb, rather than the study authors, made the V and J calls. Present in this sample are 80,000 to 90,000 distinct CDR3 sequences, about 93% of which were seen just once. The biggest ten clones account for roughly 0.3% of the sample.

High-throughput TCR beta sequencing profiled peripheral blood CD8+ and CD4+ T cells from healthy donors, Susac syndrome patients and multiple sclerosis patients. Healthy donors were age- and sex-matched controls. Bulk CD8+ and CD4+ T cells were purified magnetically by negative isolation, whereas CD8+ TEMRA cells were enriched by FACS. Blood was drawn into EDTA tubes, processed within 24 hours, and PBMCs were isolated by density gradient centrifugation. PBMCs intended for TCR sequencing were frozen in liquid nitrogen and were later thawed in a 37 degrees C water bath. The sorted or isolated CD4+, CD8+ and CD8+ TEMRA cells had a purity of 90% or higher.

The receptor was isolated from a human donor in good health. Sequencing was carried out using CD8+ T cells from PBMCs. Here the chain combines TRBV9 and TRBJ2-3; the D gene is tentatively TRBD1 or TRBD2, each matching 5 bases. The bases read TGTGCCAGCAGCTCCCCAGAGGGGTACTATAGCACAGATACGCAGTATTTT. This codes for CASSSPEGYYSTDTQYF.